A single sample gave rise to the 7 T cell receptor beta chains below, sequenced in a study of blood T cell repertoires in COVID-19. Some clones are missing from TCRdb's copy, which holds only in-frame ones; the method was immunoSEQ multiplex PCR. The repertoire holds fewer than 85,000 clones, 88% seen once, with 7% to 10% in the top ten. Sequenced material: peripheral blood. The source is a human donor in a cohort sampled during active COVID-19.

The rearrangement joins TRBV19 to TRBJ1-5; weak D call: TRBD1 (6 bases). Germline V gene data show CDR1 as LNHDA and CDR2 as SQIVND (reference sequence). V lost 5 bases to trimming and J lost 1 base, with 12 bases between them. This CDR3 is built from 15 residues. The CDR3 reads CASSERQVSNQPQHF. The CDR3 coding sequence is TGTGCCAGTAGTGAACGACAGGTGAGCAATCAGCCCCAGCATTTT.

The gene calls are TRBV7-2 and TRBJ1-5; D not resolved. The CDR3 is 15 residues long. V was cut by 2 bases and J by 7 bases, with 15 bases left in between. The germline V gene encodes CDR1 SGHTA and CDR2 FQGNSA. CDR3 nucleotides: TGTGCCAGCAGCTTAATTGCTTCCCCCGGGCAGCCCCAGCATTTT. Translated: CASSLIASPGQPQHF.

This chain uses TRBV30 with TRBJ1-1; 8 nucleotides line up with TRBD1. With V trimmed by 4 bases and J by 2 bases, 0 bases remained unmatched. Germline V gives CDR1 GTSNPN, CDR2 SVGIG (reference sequence). CDR3 length equals 12 residues. CDR3 protein: CAWTGGNTEAFF. The CDR3 DNA reads TGTGCCTGGACAGGGGGCAACACTGAAGCTTTCTTT. Full variable domain (missing parts from reference TRBV30 and TRBJ1-1): SQTIHQWPATLVQPVGSPLSLECTVEGTSNPNLYWYRQAAGRGLQLLFYSVGIGQISSEVPQNLSASRPQDRQFILSSKKLLLSDSGFYLCAWTGGNTEAFFGQGTRLTVV.

V and J are TRBV19 and TRBJ2-2; weak D call: TRBD1 (5 bases). In germline, CDR1 is LNHDA, CDR2 SQIVND (reference sequence). The V gene lost 5 bases and the J gene lost 6 bases, with 10 bases spanning the gap. There are 13 residues in the CDR3. The CDR3 DNA sequence: TGTGCCAGTAGTGTCAGGGTCCCCGGGGAGCTGTTTTTT. This gives the protein CASSVRVPGELFF.

The chain joins TRBV11-3 to TRBJ2-1; D perhaps matches TRBD2 (6 bases). Deletions cut 0 bases from V and 10 bases from J, with 22 bases between. Germline V gene sequence: CDR1 SGHNT, CDR2 YENEEA. The CDR3 covers 17 residues. As DNA, the CDR3 is TGTGCCAGCAGCTTAGATGGTGTCGGGAGCCAGGCAAGCGAGCAGTTCTTC. It encodes CASSLDGVGSQASEQFF. The variable domain in full, with the rest retrieved from reference TRBV11-3 and TRBJ2-1, is EAGVVQSPRYKIIEKKQPVAFWCNPISGHNTLYWYLQNLGQGPELLIRYENEEAVDDSQLPKDRFSAERLKGVDSTLKIQPAELGDSAVYLCASSLDGVGSQASEQFFGPGTRLTVL.

This chain uses TRBV28 with TRBJ1-6; D remains unclear. Trimming took off 7 bases at V and 4 bases at J, with 14 bases between the two ends. The CDR3 sequence is 15 residues long. Per the germline V gene, CDR1 is MDHEN and CDR2 is SYDVKM. CDR3 nucleotides: TGTGCCAGCAATCCTACGACGGGGTATAATTCACCCCTCCACTTT. Translated: CASNPTTGYNSPLHF.

This clone showed up many times. CDR3 loop: CASSQDSGREYGYTF. The CDR3 coding sequence is TGCGCCAGCAGCCAAGATTCTGGCAGGGAATATGGCTACACCTTC. J is TRBJ1-2 and V is TRBV4-1; D is possibly TRBD1 (5 bases). Germline V gene sequence: CDR1 MGHRA, CDR2 YSYEKL. Trimming took 0 bases from V and 5 from J, leaving 13 bases between them. This CDR3 spans 15 amino acids.